The present T cell receptor beta chain was sequenced within a study of shared clonotypes between healthy human individuals. As for the study in general: There were three CD4 naive, three CD4 memory, two CD8 naive and one CD8 memory plates per donor.

Selected positively for CCR7 and CD45RO-negative, naive CD8 cells excluded terminally differentiated effector memory CD45RA+ cells. In the original processing: Without quality scores, immunoSEQ junctional reads could not be filtered like full-length reads. Profiling relied on immunoSEQ multiplex PCR, and the TCRdb table lists in-frame clones only, not all of them. The V and J calls and clone size are taken from that table; D and trimming were inferred from the DNA. This sample has about 1.9 million clones, with roughly 95% found just once. Per germline, CDR1 SQVTM and CDR2 ANQGSEA. The CDR3 extends over 11 amino acids. Deletions cut 1 base from V and 6 bases from J, with 7 bases between.

The sequenced material came from naive CD8+ T cells from PBMCs. This chain connects TRBV29-1 to TRBJ2-7; D is undetermined. The source is a man between 18 and 35 years old in good health. Some clones in this sample may be carry-over from other donors' samples. The CDR3 here is CSVEVLGEQYF. The CDR3 nucleotides read TGCAGCGTTGAAGTGTTGGGCGAGCAGTACTTC.